These 15 T cell receptor beta chains originate from one sample sequenced in a study of cytomegalovirus exposure and HLA in healthy donors. PCR amplification relied on 60 Vbeta primers (plus 13 Jbeta primers). Clones were sequenced by immunoSEQ multiplex PCR, and TCRdb holds only the in-frame ones, with some missing. In the table there are some 120,000 clones, 8.5% to 10% of which are singletons. Sequencing used PBMCs. Receptors were obtained from a man aged 25-45 years in good health and CMV-seronegative.

This clone was found a few times. The rearrangement joins TRBV6-5 to TRBJ2-7, with 8 bases identical to TRBD1. Germline-derived CDR1 and CDR2 are MNHEY and SVGAGI. The CDR3 loop spans 15 amino acids. With V trimmed by 2 bases and J by 1 base, 4 bases remained unmatched. The CDR3 sequence is CASSYGRGLSYEQYF. For the CDR3, the DNA is TGTGCCAGCAGTTACGGCAGGGGGCTGTCCTACGAGCAGTACTTC.

About this clone itself: At one of its ends the junction is not consistent with the germline gene, which may arise from a read error. The chain has TRBV7-8 and TRBJ1-2, with TRBD1 matching 7 bases. CDR3 size: 15 residues. Germline CDR1 SGHVS, CDR2 FQNEAQ. In DNA form, the CDR3 reads TGTGCCAGCAGCTTAGCGATACAGGGGAACTGTGGCTACACCTTC. This translates into CASSLAIQGNCGYTF.

The chain carries TRBV11-2 and TRBJ2-1, with a possible D match to TRBD2 (5 bases). Trimming took off 5 bases at V and 6 bases at J, with 11 bases between the two ends. Per the germline V gene, CDR1 is SGHAT and CDR2 is FQNNGV. CDR3 length: 13 residues. The CDR3 spells CASSVGVGNEQFF. CDR3 in DNA: TGTGCCAGCAGCGTCGGGGTGGGCAATGAGCAGTTCTTC.

This clone turned up a few times. The same CDR3 can be traced to other DNA sequences in this sample. The chain has TRBV18 and TRBJ2-1, with D uncertain. V lost 0 bases and J lost 4, with 7 bases in between. Germline CDR1 and CDR2: KGHSH and LQKENI. The CDR3 runs 14 residues. The CDR3 DNA is TGTGCCAGCTCACCACCGGCCGGGTACAATGAGCAGTTCTTC. Protein product: CASSPPAGYNEQFF.

This clone occurred a few times. The V gene is TRBV19, the J gene TRBJ1-1; perhaps TRBD1 as D (5 bases). The CDR3 runs to 15 residues. Germline V gives CDR1 LNHDA, CDR2 SQIVND (reference sequence). The V and J ends lost 4 bases and 0 bases respectively, with 12 bases between them. The CDR3 is CASSTLTALNTEAFF. The CDR3, as DNA: TGTGCCAGTAGTACCCTGACAGCATTGAACACTGAAGCTTTCTTT.

The V gene is TRBV7-8, the J gene TRBJ2-5; D perhaps matches TRBD2 (6 bases). The CDR3 totals 15 residues. V dropped 4 bases and J dropped 0 bases, with 12 bases sitting between them. Germline V gene data show CDR1 as SGHVS and CDR2 as FQNEAQ. The CDR3 sequence is CASSSPRDYQETQYF. As DNA, the CDR3 is TGTGCCAGCAGCTCGCCCCGGGACTACCAAGAGACCCAGTACTTC.

This clone was seen more than once but under ten times. The rearrangement links TRBV2 to TRBJ1-6; a possible D gene is TRBD1 (6 bases). The CDR3 consists of 14 residues. Germline assignment: CDR1 SNHLY and CDR2 FYNNEI. The V and J ends lost 7 bases and 7 bases respectively, with 14 bases between them. The CDR3 here is CASTQGGNNSPLHF. CDR3 sequence (DNA): TGTGCCAGCACCCAAGGGGGAAACAATTCACCCCTCCACTTT.

In this sample, this clone turned up a few times. This rearrangement joins TRBV6-1 to TRBJ1-2; D perhaps matches TRBD1 (6 bases). Germline CDR1 is MNHNS and CDR2 is SASEGT. There are 15 residues in the CDR3. Trimming left V 4 bases short and J 7 bases short, with 19 bases between. CDR3 sequence reads: CASSAEGGGSGGYTF. In DNA, the CDR3 is TGTGCCAGCAGTGCCGAGGGCGGGGGCTCCGGTGGCTACACCTTC.

V usage is TRBV19 and J usage is TRBJ2-5; 8 bases are shared with TRBD1. After removal of 5 bases from V and 4 bases from J, the junction contained 9 bases not matched to a gene. Germline-derived CDR1 and CDR2 are LNHDA and SQIVND (reference sequence). This CDR3 has 15 residues. The CDR3 loop is CASSGGQGALETQYF. DNA for the CDR3: TGTGCCAGTAGTGGCGGGCAGGGGGCTTTAGAGACCCAGTACTTC.

The chain links TRBV5-6 to TRBJ2-2; D is possibly TRBD2 (6 bases). This CDR3 is built from 16 residues. V was shortened by 1 base and J by 5 bases, with 15 bases between the two germline ends. Germline V gene lookup returns CDR1 SGHDT and CDR2 YYEEEE. Here the CDR3 reads CASSLWDGSLTGELFF. CDR3 in DNA: TGTGCCAGCAGCTTGTGGGACGGGAGTTTAACCGGGGAGCTGTTTTTT.

The chain couples TRBV5-4 to TRBJ2-1, with 10 bases lining up with TRBD1. CDR1 SGHNT and CDR2 YYREEE come from the germline V gene (reference sequence). The CDR3 totals 16 residues. V was pared by 2 bases and J by 7 bases, with 9 bases of the junction left unmatched. The CDR3 sequence is CASSFTGTGAMNEQFF. The CDR3 nucleotides are TGTGCCAGCAGCTTTACCGGGACAGGGGCAATGAATGAGCAGTTCTTC. The whole variable domain, remainder taken from reference TRBV5-4 and TRBJ2-1, is ETGVTQSPTHLIKTRGQQVTLRCSSQSGHNTVSWYQQALGQGPQFIFQYYREEENGRGNFPPRFSGLQFPNYSSELNVNALELDDSALYLCASSFTGTGAMNEQFFGPGTRLTVL.

V is TRBV11-2 and J is TRBJ2-3; 8 bases line up with TRBD2. The germline V gene encodes CDR1 SGHAT and CDR2 FQNNGV. J was trimmed by 1 base and V by 2 bases; bases with no gene match: 5. The CDR3 loop spans 16 amino acids. The CDR3 DNA is TGTGCCAGCAGCTTATACGGAGCGGGAGGCACAGATACGCAGTATTTT. It translates to CASSLYGAGGTDTQYF.

The gene calls are TRBV14 and TRBJ1-2, with a weak D call TRBD1 (5 bases). Germline CDR1 is SGHDN and CDR2 is FVKESK. The ends were cut back, 1 base at V and 6 bases at J, with 6 bases in the middle. The CDR3 runs 12 residues. As DNA, the CDR3 is TGTGCCAGCAGCCAAGTGGGGCATGGCTACACCTTC. Translated, it gives CASSQVGHGYTF.

This sequence joins TRBV28 and TRBJ2-5, with 8 bases aligning to TRBD1. The CDR3 has 15 amino acids. V trimming: 2 bases; J trimming: 3 bases; junction bases outside the gene matches: 5. The germline V gene encodes CDR1 MDHEN and CDR2 SYDVKM. In DNA form, the CDR3 reads TGTGCCAGCAGTTTACCCTCGACAGGGGAAGAGACCCAGTACTTC. It codes for CASSLPSTGEETQYF.

V is TRBV2 and J is TRBJ1-5; D perhaps matches TRBD1 (6 bases). CDR3 length equals 15 residues. Trimming took off 6 bases at V and 3 bases at J, with 15 bases between the two ends. CDR1 SNHLY and CDR2 FYNNEI come from the germline V gene. In nucleotides, the CDR3 is TGTGCCAGCAGGGGACCCGGACAGTCCAATCAGCCCCAGCATTTT. It yields the protein CASRGPGQSNQPQHF.